Each of the 21 T cell receptor beta chains below was sequenced from the same sample in a study of breast tumors, draining lymph nodes, adjacent tissues (dated by TCRdb to about 2016). The library came from multiplex PCR. These reads were obtained on an Illumina HiSeq 2000. Clones were called with MiXCR by TCRdb after fastp trimmed the public reads at Q25, and only in-frame beta chains were retained. Identical CDR3 proteins give one entry, which carries the most common genes and DNA. The sample contains 60,000 to 75,000 distinct CDR3 sequences, approximately 62% of them found a single time. Clones ranked in the top ten supply 15% to 20% of the sample. Input material: breast tumor tissue. The origin of the receptors is a female donor with breast cancer. Some clones in this sample may be carry-over from other donors' samples.

The rearrangement uses TRBV11-2 and TRBJ2-3; a possible D gene is TRBD2 (6 bases). The ends were cut back, 4 bases at V and 1 base at J, with 33 bases in the middle. Germline loops: CDR1 SGHAT, CDR2 FQNNGV. The CDR3 totals 22 residues. Here the CDR3 reads CASSSPRGGENPGETGTDTQYF. The CDR3 nucleotides read TGTGCCAGCAGCTCCCCCCGGGGTGGAGAAAACCCGGGGGAAACTGGCACAGATACGCAGTATTTT.

This chain links TRBV9 with TRBJ2-1, with D maybe TRBD2 (5 bases). The CDR3 is 14 amino acids. Looked up from germline, CDR1 is SGDLS and CDR2 is YYNGEE. Between the trimmed V and J ends, which lost 1 base and 12 bases, there was a span of 17 bases. Written as DNA, the CDR3 is TGTGCCAGCAGCGTACTTCCTAGCTCAGATACGCAGTTCTTC. This translates into CASSVLPSSDTQFF.

The chain recombines TRBV7-9 with TRBJ2-3; 9 bases are a match to TRBD2. CDR3 length: 20 amino acids. Germline V CDR1 and CDR2: SEHNR, FQNEAQ (reference sequence). The junction had 19 bases not matched to a gene; V was cut back by 6 bases and J by 0 bases. The CDR3, as DNA: TGTGCCAGCAGTGCGGGGCTAGGGCGGGAGGGCCTCGCTAGCACAGATACGCAGTATTTT. Encoded protein: CASSAGLGREGLASTDTQYF.

This clonotype was found a few times. A junction end diverges from the germline sequence, so it may reflect a read error. The J gene is TRBJ2-2, the V gene TRBV20-1, with D perhaps assigned TRBD1 or TRBD2 (5 bases each). Per germline, CDR1 DFQATT and CDR2 SNEGSKA (reference sequence). This CDR3 is 14 amino acids long. CDR3 sequence: CSAKKGLGTGELLF. The CDR3, as DNA: TGCAGCGCTAAGAAGGGGTTGGGCACCGGGGAGCTGCTTTTT.

This clonotype was seen repeatedly, ten times or more. The chain has TRBV20-1 and TRBJ2-7; the D gene is possibly TRBD1 (6 bases). The CDR3 extends over 13 amino acids. Germline loops: CDR1 DFQATT, CDR2 SNEGSKA (reference sequence). V was pared by 5 bases and J by 0 bases, with 11 bases between. DNA for the CDR3: TGCAGTGCTCTCCGGGACATCTCCTACGAGCAGTACTTC. This gives the protein CSALRDISYEQYF.

This clonotype occurred many times. The rearrangement joins TRBV28 to TRBJ2-3; D uncertain. Germline CDR1 reads MDHEN; CDR2 reads SYDVKM. V was pared by 7 bases and J by 3 bases, with 14 bases between. The CDR3 runs 14 residues. The CDR3 coding sequence is TGTGCCAGCAAAAGAAACCCGGTTACAGATACGCAGTATTTT. This codes for CASKRNPVTDTQYF.

The chain carries TRBV7-7 and TRBJ1-2; D not certain. This CDR3 has 13 residues. CDR1 SSHAT and CDR2 FNYEAQ come from the germline V gene (reference sequence). CDR3 nucleotides: TGTGCTAGCTGCTCGAGGTTTAACTATGGCTACACCTTC. This sequence encodes CASCSRFNYGYTF. Full variable domain (missing parts from reference TRBV7-7 and TRBJ1-2): GAGVSQSPRYKVTKRGQDVTLRCDPISSHATLYWYQQALGQGPEFLTYFNYEAQPDKSGLPSDRFSAERPEGSISTLTIQRTEQRDSAMYRCASCSRFNYGYTFGSGTRLTVV.

On this clonotype itself: Because the CDR3 is missing its conserved closing phenylalanine or tryptophan, this is likely a read error. The chain links TRBV11-3 to TRBJ1-5; 8 nucleotides agree with TRBD1. The CDR3 covers 13 residues. Trimming at V came to 4 bases and at J to 11 bases, leaving 7 bases not matched to a gene. Germline CDR1 is SGHNT and CDR2 is YENEEA. The CDR3 DNA is TGTGCCAGCAGCTCCTCGACAGGGGCGACCCAGCATCTT. It specifies CASSSSTGATQHL.

For this clonotype: One junction end does not reproduce the germline sequence, and a read error may be involved. The chain recombines TRBV20-1 with TRBJ1-4, with a possible D match to TRBD1 (6 bases). The CDR3 is made up of 13 amino acids. Germline loops: CDR1 DFQATT, CDR2 SNEGSKA (reference sequence). The CDR3 protein is CSARRGGRETLFF. CDR3 nucleotide sequence: TGCAGTGCTAGAAGGGGGGGTCGGGAAACACTGTTTTTT.

The rearrangement links TRBV4-1 to TRBJ1-3; no clear D. From germline, CDR1 is MGHRA and CDR2 YSYEKL. This CDR3 contains 16 residues. The V end was cut by 1 base, the J end by 2 bases, with 12 bases between. CDR3: CASSQVMRTAGNTIYF. CDR3 coding DNA: TGCGCCAGCAGCCAAGTTATGAGAACAGCTGGAAACACCATATATTTT.

The V gene is TRBV10-3, the J gene TRBJ2-5; D unresolved. The J call may not be correct, given that the DNA end is closer to TRBJ2-7. The CDR3 contains 13 residues. Germline V gene data show CDR1 as ENHRY and CDR2 as SYGVKD. CDR3 loop: CAISEGPGYEQYV. In DNA form, the CDR3 reads TGTGCCATCAGTGAGGGGCCCGGCTACGAGCAGTACGTC.

The table lists this clonotype with many counts. The V and J genes are TRBV18 and TRBJ1-2; TRBD1 matches at 7 bases. V gave up 6 bases and J gave up 7 bases; unmatched junction bases: 11. CDR1 is KGHSH, CDR2 LQKENI, per germline. This CDR3 comprises 14 residues. The CDR3 DNA reads as TGTGCCAGCTCCCCCTTGGGACAGCGTACTGGCTACACCTTC. Translated: CASSPLGQRTGYTF.

Comment on this clonotype: A read error is likely, as this CDR3 ends without the conserved phenylalanine or tryptophan. The chain links TRBV7-9 to TRBJ2-7; 9 nucleotides align to TRBD2. The trim removed 6 bases at V and 6 bases at J, leaving 9 bases unmatched. Germline CDR1 reads SEHNR; CDR2 reads FQNEAQ (reference sequence). This CDR3 is built from 14 residues. DNA for the CDR3: TGTGCCAGCAGATCAGCGGGGGGAACCTCCGAGCAGTACCTC. Translation gives CASRSAGGTSEQYL.

This clonotype was detected only once. This chain joins TRBV7-3 and TRBJ2-6; D not certain. Germline V gene sequence: CDR1 SGHTA, CDR2 FQGTGA. This CDR3 has 14 residues. Trimming shortened V by 4 bases and J by 8 bases, and 12 bases separated the two germline ends. Here the CDR3 DNA reads TGTGCCAGCAGCTCCAGTACGCTAACCAACGTCCTGACTTTC. This codes for CASSSSTLTNVLTF.

Regarding this clonotype: This is likely a read error, given that the CDR3 carries no conserved phenylalanine or tryptophan at its end. This chain joins TRBV18 and TRBJ1-1; tentative D call: TRBD1 (5 bases). The V end was cut by 0 bases, the J end by 0 bases, with 11 bases between. Per the germline V gene, CDR1 is KGHSH and CDR2 is LQKENI. CDR3 size: 16 residues. In nucleotides, the CDR3 is TGTGCCAGCTCACCACCCCGGGGGTCCATGAACACTGAAGCTTTCCTT. This gives the protein CASSPPRGSMNTEAFL.

This clonotype was picked up one time. The chain combines TRBV4-1 with TRBJ2-1, with 11 bases identical to TRBD2. Trimming removed 4 bases from V and 4 bases from J; junction bases left unmatched: 3. Germline V gene lookup returns CDR1 MGHRA and CDR2 YSYEKL. The length of the CDR3 is 15 residues. The CDR3 is CASSLRTSGYNEQFF. The CDR3 bases are TGCGCCAGCAGCCTTAGGACTAGCGGGTACAATGAGCAGTTCTTC.

This clonotype came up many times. J is TRBJ2-7 and V is TRBV9, with TRBD1 matching over 9 bases. The junction had 3 bases not matched to a gene; V was cut back by 0 bases and J by 5 bases. The germline V gene encodes CDR1 SGDLS and CDR2 YYNGEE. The CDR3 is 14 residues long. The CDR3 loop reads CASSVDTGGNEQYF. The CDR3 nucleotides are TGTGCCAGCAGCGTAGACACAGGGGGCAACGAGCAGTACTTC.

This chain links TRBV7-2 with TRBJ2-7; 12 bases agree with TRBD1. With 5 bases clipped from V and 7 bases from J, the junction kept 6 bases outside the gene matches. This CDR3 is 14 amino acids long. Germline V CDR1 and CDR2: SGHTA, FQGNSA. The DNA of the CDR3 is TGTGCCAGCAGCGTCCGGGACAGGGGGCTTGAGCAGTACTTC. Translated: CASSVRDRGLEQYF.

The V call is TRBV2, the J call TRBJ1-2; D is undetermined. The CDR3 is 11 amino acids. V lost 6 bases, J lost 9 bases, and 11 bases lay in between. Germline V gene lookup returns CDR1 SNHLY and CDR2 FYNNEI. CDR3 loop: CASRDGRSYTF. CDR3 sequence (DNA): TGTGCCAGCAGGGACGGGAGGAGCTACACCTTC.

The chain uses TRBV7-3 and TRBJ2-7; the D gene could be TRBD1 or TRBD2 (5 bases each). Per germline, CDR1 SGHTA and CDR2 FQGTGA. The length of the CDR3 is 14 residues. Trimming removed 2 bases at V and 2 bases at J, with 10 bases between. The CDR3 nucleotides are TGTGCCAGCAGCTTAGGGACCGCTCCCTACGAGCAGTACTTC. It yields the protein CASSLGTAPYEQYF.

The chain couples TRBV20-1 to TRBJ1-6, with D maybe TRBD1 (5 bases). Germline values: CDR1 DFQATT, CDR2 SNEGSKA (reference sequence). The CDR3 spans 14 residues. V was cut by 5 bases and J by 11 bases, with 19 bases left in between. The CDR3 protein is CSAGPGTVNPPLHF. For the CDR3, the DNA is TGCAGTGCTGGCCCCGGGACGGTGAATCCACCCCTCCACTTT.